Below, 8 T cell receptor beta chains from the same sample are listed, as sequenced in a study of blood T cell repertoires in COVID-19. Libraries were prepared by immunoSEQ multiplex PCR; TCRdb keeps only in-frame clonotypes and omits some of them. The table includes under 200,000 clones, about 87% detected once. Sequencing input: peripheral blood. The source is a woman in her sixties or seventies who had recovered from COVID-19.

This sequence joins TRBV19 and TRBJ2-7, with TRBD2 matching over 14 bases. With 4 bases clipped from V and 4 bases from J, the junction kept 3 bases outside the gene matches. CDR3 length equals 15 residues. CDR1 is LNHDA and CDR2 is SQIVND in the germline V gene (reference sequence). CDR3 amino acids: CASSRGTSGGYEQYF. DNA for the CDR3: TGTGCCAGTAGTAGGGGGACTAGCGGGGGTTACGAGCAGTACTTC.

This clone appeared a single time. The CDR3 coding sequence is TGCGCCAGCAGTAGCCCCCCGAACACTGAAGCTTTCTTT. This encodes CASSSPPNTEAFF. This chain connects TRBV5-1 to TRBJ1-1; no firm D call. The CDR3 is made up of 13 amino acids. Per germline, CDR1 SGHRS and CDR2 YFSETQ. V shed 5 bases and J shed 1 base, with 9 bases lying between them.

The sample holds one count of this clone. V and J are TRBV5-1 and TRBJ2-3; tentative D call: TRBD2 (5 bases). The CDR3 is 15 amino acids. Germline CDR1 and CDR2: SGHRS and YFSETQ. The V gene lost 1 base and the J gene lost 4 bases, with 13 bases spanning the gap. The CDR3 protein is CASSLYLAGADTQYF. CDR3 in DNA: TGCGCCAGCAGCTTGTATTTGGCGGGCGCAGATACGCAGTATTTT. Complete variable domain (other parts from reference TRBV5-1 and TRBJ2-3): KAGVTQTPRYLIKTRGQQVTLSCSPISGHRSVSWYQQTPGQGLQFLFEYFSETQRNKGNFPGRFSGRQFSNSRSEMNVSTLELGDSALYLCASSLYLAGADTQYFGPGTRLTVL.

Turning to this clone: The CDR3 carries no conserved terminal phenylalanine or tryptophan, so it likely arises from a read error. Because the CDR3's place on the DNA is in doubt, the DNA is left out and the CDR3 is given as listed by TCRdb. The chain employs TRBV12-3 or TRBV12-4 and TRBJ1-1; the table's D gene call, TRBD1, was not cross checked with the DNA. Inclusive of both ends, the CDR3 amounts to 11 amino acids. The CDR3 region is CASSFPSSPEV.

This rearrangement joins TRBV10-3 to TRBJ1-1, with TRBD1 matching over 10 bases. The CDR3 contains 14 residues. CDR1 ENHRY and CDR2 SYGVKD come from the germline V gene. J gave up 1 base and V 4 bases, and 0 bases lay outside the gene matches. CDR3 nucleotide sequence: TGTGCCATCAGTGGGGACAGGGGGAACACTGAAGCTTTCTTT. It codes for CAISGDRGNTEAFF.

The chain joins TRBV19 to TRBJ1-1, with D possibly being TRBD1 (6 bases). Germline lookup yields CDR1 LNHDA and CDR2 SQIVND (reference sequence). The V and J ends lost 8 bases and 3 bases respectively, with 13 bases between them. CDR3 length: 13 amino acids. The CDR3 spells CASSRGRDTEAFF. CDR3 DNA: TGTGCCAGTTCCAGGGGCCGCGACACTGAAGCTTTCTTT.

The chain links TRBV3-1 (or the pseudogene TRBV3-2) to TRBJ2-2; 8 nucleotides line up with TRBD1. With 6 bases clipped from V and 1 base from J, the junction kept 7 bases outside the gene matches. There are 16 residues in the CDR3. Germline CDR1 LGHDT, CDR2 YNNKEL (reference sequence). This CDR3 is CASRSSDRGNTGELFF. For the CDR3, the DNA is TGTGCCAGCAGATCGAGCGACAGGGGGAACACCGGGGAGCTGTTTTTT.

CDR3 region: CASSLLGQGQETQYF. The CDR3 coding sequence is TGTGCCAGCAGCTTACTCGGACAGGGCCAAGAGACCCAGTACTTC. The chain recombines TRBV11-2 with TRBJ2-5; 8 nucleotides match TRBD1. This CDR3 region has 15 residues. Germline-derived CDR1 and CDR2 are SGHAT and FQNNGV. V trimming: 2 bases; J trimming: 1 base; junction bases outside the gene matches: 3.